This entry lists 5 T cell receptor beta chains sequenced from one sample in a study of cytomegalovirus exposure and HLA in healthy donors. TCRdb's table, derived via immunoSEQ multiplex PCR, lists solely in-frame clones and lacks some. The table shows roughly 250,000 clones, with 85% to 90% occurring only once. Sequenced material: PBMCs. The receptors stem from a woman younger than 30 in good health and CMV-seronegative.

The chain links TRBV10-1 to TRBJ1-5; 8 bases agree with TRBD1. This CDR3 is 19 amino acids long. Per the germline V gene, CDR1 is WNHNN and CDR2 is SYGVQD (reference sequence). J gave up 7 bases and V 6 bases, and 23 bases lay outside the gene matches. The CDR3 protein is CASRVPRDRFSLRLQPQHF. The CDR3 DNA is TGCGCCAGCAGAGTGCCCCGGGACAGGTTTTCTCTTAGATTGCAGCCCCAGCATTTT.

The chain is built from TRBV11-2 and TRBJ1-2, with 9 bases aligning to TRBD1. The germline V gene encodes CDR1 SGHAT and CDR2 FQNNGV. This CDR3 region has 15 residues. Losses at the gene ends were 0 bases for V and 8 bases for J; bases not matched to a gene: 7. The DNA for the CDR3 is TGTGCCAGCAGCTTAGAGAGGACAGGGGCTTGGGGCTACACCTTC. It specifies CASSLERTGAWGYTF.

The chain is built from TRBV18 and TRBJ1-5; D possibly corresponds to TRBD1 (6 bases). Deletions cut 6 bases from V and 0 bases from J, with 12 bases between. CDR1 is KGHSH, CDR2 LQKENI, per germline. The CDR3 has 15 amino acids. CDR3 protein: CASSPQDSSNQPQHF. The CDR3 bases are TGTGCCAGCTCCCCCCAGGACAGTAGCAATCAGCCCCAGCATTTT.

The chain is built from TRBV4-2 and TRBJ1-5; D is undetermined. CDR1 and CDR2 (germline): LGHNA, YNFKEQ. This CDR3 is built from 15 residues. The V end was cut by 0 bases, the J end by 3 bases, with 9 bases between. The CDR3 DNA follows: TGTGCCAGCAGCCAAGATTTCGCCTACAATCAGCCCCAGCATTTT. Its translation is CASSQDFAYNQPQHF.

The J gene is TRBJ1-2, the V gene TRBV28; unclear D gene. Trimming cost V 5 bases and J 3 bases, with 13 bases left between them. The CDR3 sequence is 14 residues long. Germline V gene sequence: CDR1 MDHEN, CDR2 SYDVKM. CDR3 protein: CASSPLMGYYGYTF. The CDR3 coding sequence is TGTGCCAGCAGTCCTCTTATGGGCTACTATGGCTACACCTTC.